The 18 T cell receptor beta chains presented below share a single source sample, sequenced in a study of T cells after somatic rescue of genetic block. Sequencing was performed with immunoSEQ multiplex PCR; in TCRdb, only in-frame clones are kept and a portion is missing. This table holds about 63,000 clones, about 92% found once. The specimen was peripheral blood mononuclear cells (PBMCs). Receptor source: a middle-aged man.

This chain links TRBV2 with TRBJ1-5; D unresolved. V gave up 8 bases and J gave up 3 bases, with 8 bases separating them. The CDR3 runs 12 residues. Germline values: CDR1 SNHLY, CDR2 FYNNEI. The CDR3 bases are TGTGCCAGCGCTGGGTCCAATCAGCCCCAGCATTTT. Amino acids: CASAGSNQPQHF.

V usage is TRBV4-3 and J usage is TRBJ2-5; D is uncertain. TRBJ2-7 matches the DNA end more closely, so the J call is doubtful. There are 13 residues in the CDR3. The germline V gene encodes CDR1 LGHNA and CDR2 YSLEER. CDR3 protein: CASSQVLLDEQYF. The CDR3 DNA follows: TGCGCCAGCAGCCAAGTCCTGCTAGACGAGCAGTACTTC.

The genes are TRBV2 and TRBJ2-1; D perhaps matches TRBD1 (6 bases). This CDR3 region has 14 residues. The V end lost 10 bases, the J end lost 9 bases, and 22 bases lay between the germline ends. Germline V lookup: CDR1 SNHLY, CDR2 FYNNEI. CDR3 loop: CAITGQLGGVEQFF. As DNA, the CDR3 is TGTGCCATCACGGGCCAGCTAGGGGGTGTTGAGCAGTTCTTC.

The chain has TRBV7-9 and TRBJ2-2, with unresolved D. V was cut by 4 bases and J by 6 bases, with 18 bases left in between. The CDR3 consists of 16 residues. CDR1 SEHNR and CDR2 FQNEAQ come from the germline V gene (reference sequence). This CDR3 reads CASSSPRVLESGELFF. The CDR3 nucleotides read TGTGCCAGCAGCTCCCCCCGTGTTCTAGAGTCCGGGGAGCTGTTTTTT.

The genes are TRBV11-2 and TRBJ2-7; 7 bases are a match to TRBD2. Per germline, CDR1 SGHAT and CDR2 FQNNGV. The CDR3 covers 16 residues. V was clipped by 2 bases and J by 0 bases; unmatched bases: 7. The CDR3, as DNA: TGTGCCAGCAGCTTAAATACGGGGGGTCTCTCCTACGAGCAGTACTTC. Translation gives CASSLNTGGLSYEQYF.

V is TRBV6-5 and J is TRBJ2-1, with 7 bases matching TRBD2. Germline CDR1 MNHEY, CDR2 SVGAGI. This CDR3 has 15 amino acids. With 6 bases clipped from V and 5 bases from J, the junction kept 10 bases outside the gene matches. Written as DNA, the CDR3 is TGTGCCAGCAGCCTAGCGGATCCTCGGAACAATGAGCAGTTCTTC. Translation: CASSLADPRNNEQFF.

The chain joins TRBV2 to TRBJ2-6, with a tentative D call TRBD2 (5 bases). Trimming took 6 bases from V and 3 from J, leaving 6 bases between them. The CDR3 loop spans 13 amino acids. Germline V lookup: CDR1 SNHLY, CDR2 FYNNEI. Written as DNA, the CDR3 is TGTGCCAGCAGCGCGGGTGGGGCCAACGTCCTGACTTTC. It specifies CASSAGGANVLTF. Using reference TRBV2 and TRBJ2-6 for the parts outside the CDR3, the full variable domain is EPEVTQTPSHQVTQMGQEVILRCVPISNHLYFYWYRQILGQKVEFLVSFYNNEISEKSEIFDDQFSVERPDGSNFTLKIRSTKLEDSAMYFCASSAGGANVLTFGAGSRLTVL.

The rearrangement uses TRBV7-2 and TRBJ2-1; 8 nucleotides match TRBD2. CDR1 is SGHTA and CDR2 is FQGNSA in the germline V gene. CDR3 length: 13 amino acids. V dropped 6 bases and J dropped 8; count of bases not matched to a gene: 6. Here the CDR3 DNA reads TGTGCCAGCAGGCTAGGGGGACTAGATGAGCAGTTCTTC. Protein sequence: CASRLGGLDEQFF.

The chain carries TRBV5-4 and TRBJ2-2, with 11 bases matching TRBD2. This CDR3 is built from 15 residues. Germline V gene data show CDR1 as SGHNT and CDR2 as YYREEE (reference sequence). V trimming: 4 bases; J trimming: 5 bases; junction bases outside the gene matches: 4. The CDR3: CASSGSGRGTGELFF. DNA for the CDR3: TGTGCCAGCAGCGGTAGCGGGAGGGGAACCGGGGAGCTGTTTTTT.

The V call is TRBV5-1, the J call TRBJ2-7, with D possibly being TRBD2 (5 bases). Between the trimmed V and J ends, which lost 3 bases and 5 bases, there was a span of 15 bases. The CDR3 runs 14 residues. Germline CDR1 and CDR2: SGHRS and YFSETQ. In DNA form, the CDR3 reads TGCGCCAGCAGCTCGGAACTAGTTGGCAACGAGCAGTACTTC. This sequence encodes CASSSELVGNEQYF.

The CDR3 region is CASSPVGGPYNEQFF. The CDR3 DNA reads TGTGCCAGCTCACCGGTTGGGGGGCCCTACAATGAGCAGTTCTTC. The rearrangement joins TRBV18 to TRBJ2-1, with D tentatively TRBD1 or TRBD2 (6 bases each). V was pared by 3 bases and J by 2 bases, with 11 bases between. CDR3 size: 15 residues. Germline loops: CDR1 KGHSH, CDR2 LQKENI. Together with reference TRBV18 and TRBJ2-1, the CDR3 gives the full variable domain: NAGVMQNPRHLVRRRGQEARLRCSPMKGHSHVYWYRQLPEEGLKFMVYLQKENIIDESGMPKERFSAEFPKEGPSILRIQQVVRGDSAAYFCASSPVGGPYNEQFFGPGTRLTVL.

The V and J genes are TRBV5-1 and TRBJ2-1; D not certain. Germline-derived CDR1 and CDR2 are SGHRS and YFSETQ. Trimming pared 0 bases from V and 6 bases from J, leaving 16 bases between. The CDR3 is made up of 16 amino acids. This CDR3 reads CASSLGWTPMRNEQFF. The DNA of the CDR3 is TGCGCCAGCAGCTTGGGGTGGACCCCTATGCGCAATGAGCAGTTCTTC.

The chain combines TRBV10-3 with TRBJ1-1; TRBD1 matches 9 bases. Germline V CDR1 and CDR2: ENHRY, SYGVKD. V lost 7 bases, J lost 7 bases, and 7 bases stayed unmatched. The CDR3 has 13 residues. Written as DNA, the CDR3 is TGTGCCATCAATACAGGGGGCCATGGTGAAGCTTTCTTT. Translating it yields CAINTGGHGEAFF.

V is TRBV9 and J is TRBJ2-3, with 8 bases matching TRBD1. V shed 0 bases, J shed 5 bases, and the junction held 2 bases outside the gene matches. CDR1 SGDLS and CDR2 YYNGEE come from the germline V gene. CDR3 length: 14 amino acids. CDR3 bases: TGTGCCAGCAGCGTAGCAACAGGGGGAGATACGCAGTATTTT. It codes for CASSVATGGDTQYF.

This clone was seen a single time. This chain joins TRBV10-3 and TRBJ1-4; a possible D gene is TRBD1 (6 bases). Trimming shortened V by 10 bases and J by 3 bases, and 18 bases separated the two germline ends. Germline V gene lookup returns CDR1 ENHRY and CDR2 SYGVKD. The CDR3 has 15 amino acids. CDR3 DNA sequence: TGTGCCACCATGGCGGCGGGGGCGTCTAATGAAAAACTGTTTTTT. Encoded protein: CATMAAGASNEKLFF.

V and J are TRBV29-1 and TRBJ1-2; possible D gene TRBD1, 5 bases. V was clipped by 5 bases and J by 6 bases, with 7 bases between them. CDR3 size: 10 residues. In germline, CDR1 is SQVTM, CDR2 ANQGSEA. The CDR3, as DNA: TGCAGCGTTAAAGGGGATGGCTACACCTTC. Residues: CSVKGDGYTF. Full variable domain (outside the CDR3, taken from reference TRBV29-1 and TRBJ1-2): SAVISQKPSRDICQRGTSLTIQCQVDSQVTMMFWYRQQPGQSLTLIATANQGSEATYESGFVIDKFPISRPNLTFSTLTVSNMSPEDSSIYLCSVKGDGYTFGSGTRLTVV.

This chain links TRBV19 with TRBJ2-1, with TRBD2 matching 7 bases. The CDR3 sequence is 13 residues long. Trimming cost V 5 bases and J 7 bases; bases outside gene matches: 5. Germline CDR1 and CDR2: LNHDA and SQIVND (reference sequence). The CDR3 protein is CASSSWGGNEQFF. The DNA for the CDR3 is TGTGCCAGTAGTTCTTGGGGGGGGAATGAGCAGTTCTTC.

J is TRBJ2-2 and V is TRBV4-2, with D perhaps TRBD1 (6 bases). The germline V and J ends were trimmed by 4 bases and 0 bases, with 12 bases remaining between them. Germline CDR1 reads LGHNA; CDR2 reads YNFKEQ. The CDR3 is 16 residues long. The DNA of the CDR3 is TGTGCCAGCAGCCCCGTCGGGACAACGAACACCGGGGAGCTGTTTTTT. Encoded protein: CASSPVGTTNTGELFF.